This T cell receptor beta chain was identified during a study of shared clonotypes between healthy human individuals. As to this clone: Its antigen is unidentified.

Findings and limits, study-wide: About 5.2% was the fraction of naive CD4 clonotypes found shared across several donors. Generally, naive subsets came out with larger estimated richness than memory subsets.

The sorted-subset replicate PCRs were given around 200 ng DNA, which is some 29,000 T cell genomes. In the study's own analysis: Junction-only sequences without quality scores were provided by ImmunoSEQ, so filtering was different. Assay used: immunoSEQ multiplex PCR; TCRdb lists only in-frame clones, some missing. V and J calls and clone size are those listed in that table; D and trimming were worked out from the DNA. Among under 1,900,000 clones listed, approximately 98.5% were seen once. The CDR3 runs to 17 residues. This sequence was found in a man in his thirties or forties in good health. This chain links TRBV21-1 with TRBJ2-7; TRBD1, as called in the table, went unchecked against the DNA. TRBV21-1 is labeled a pseudogene. Sequenced input: naive CD4+ T cells sorted from blood. Subset indicated: CD45RA+ positively selected. For the CDR3, the DNA is TGTGCCAGCAGCAAAACCGGATTCCGGCAGGGCTCCTACGAGCAGTACTTC. Protein sequence: CASSKTGFRQGSYEQYF.